These 16 T cell receptor beta chains came from one sample sequenced in a study of blood T cells in healthy people across ages. Combining a sample-barcoded 5' primer with a J-beta primer mix, a second PCR ran for 7 to 11 cycles. TCRdb ran MiXCR on the 5' RACE reads and lists one entry per CDR3 protein. The table records hundreds of thousands of distinct CDR3 sequences, over 40% of them present only once. Sequencing was done on a sample of blood. Receptors originate from a man older than 75 in good health.

This clonotype was detected a few times. The chain uses TRBV21-1 and TRBJ1-6; the table's D call TRBD1 went unverified against the DNA. TRBV21-1 is recorded as a pseudogene. This CDR3 comprises 16 residues. The CDR3 spells CASSNGQGPDNSPLHF. The DNA of the CDR3 is TGTGCCAGCAGCAATGGACAGGGCCCAGACAATTCACCCCTCCACTTT.

This rearrangement joins TRBV20-1 to TRBJ2-1, with 11 bases lining up with TRBD2. The V gene's germline CDR1 is DFQATT and CDR2 SNEGSKA (reference sequence). The CDR3 length is 14 residues. V shed 3 bases and J 10 bases; nucleotides not matched to a gene: 8. DNA of the CDR3: TGCAGTGCTAGCGATCTAGCGGGAGGCAGGGAGCAGTTCTTC. Amino acid sequence: CSASDLAGGREQFF.

This clonotype has ten or more counts. The V gene is TRBV7-2, the J gene TRBJ2-7; no clear D gene. Trimming cost V 7 bases and J 6 bases, with 16 bases left between them. The CDR3 length is 13 residues. Per germline, CDR1 SGHTA and CDR2 FQGNSA. The CDR3 DNA is TGTGCCAGCACACTTACCGTGGCCTCCGAGCAGTACTTC. It translates to CASTLTVASEQYF.

This clonotype has just a few counts. This chain connects TRBV12-3 or TRBV12-4 to TRBJ2-3; TRBD1 might be the D (6 bases). This CDR3 is 12 amino acids long. V lost 5 bases to trimming and J lost 9 bases, with 12 bases between them. The CDR3 DNA is TGTGCCAGCAGTAAGGACAGTCAAACGCAGTATTTT. This codes for CASSKDSQTQYF.

This rearrangement joins TRBV5-1 to TRBJ1-4; D possibly corresponds to TRBD1 (5 bases). V was trimmed by 4 bases and J by 5 bases, leaving 15 bases between them. The CDR3 runs 15 residues. Germline loops: CDR1 SGHRS, CDR2 YFSETQ. The CDR3 region is CASSPGTGRNEKLFF. The CDR3 bases are TGCGCCAGCAGCCCTGGGACCGGTAGGAATGAAAAACTGTTTTTT.

The chain has TRBV12-3 or TRBV12-4 and TRBJ2-5, with 9 bases matching TRBD1. The J call may be wrong; the DNA end is better matched by TRBJ2-7. The CDR3 totals 15 residues. As DNA, the CDR3 is TGTGCCAGCAGTCCCCCGGGACAGGGTGAATACGAGCAGTACTTC. Protein: CASSPPGQGEYEQYF.

This clonotype was detected only a few times. The rearrangement joins TRBV7-2 to TRBJ1-2; D gene unclear. Germline V lookup: CDR1 SGHTA, CDR2 FQGNSA. This CDR3 contains 13 residues. V shed 7 bases and J shed 8 bases, with 17 bases lying between them. CDR3 DNA sequence: TGTGCCAGCACCATAGAGGAGGGTTTCGGCTACACCTTC. It translates to CASTIEEGFGYTF.

This clonotype was observed a few times. The J gene is TRBJ1-2, the V gene TRBV20-1; perhaps TRBD1 as D (6 bases). This CDR3 is 15 amino acids long. The V gene lost 5 bases and the J gene lost 1 base, with 17 bases spanning the gap. Germline loops: CDR1 DFQATT, CDR2 SNEGSKA (reference sequence). The CDR3 DNA reads as TGCAGTGCTGACCACGGGACAAGTATTAACTATGGCTACACCTTC. The encoded protein is CSADHGTSINYGYTF.

The chain carries TRBV20-1 and TRBJ1-6; 7 nucleotides agree with TRBD1. V shed 3 bases and J 12 bases; nucleotides not matched to a gene: 8. The V gene's germline CDR1 is DFQATT and CDR2 SNEGSKA (reference sequence). The CDR3 is 13 amino acids. CDR3 region: CSARAPGQLPLHF. The CDR3 DNA is TGCAGTGCTAGGGCTCCGGGACAGCTACCCCTCCACTTT.

The genes are TRBV25-1 and TRBJ1-2, with 10 bases fitting TRBD1. The J segment lost 7 bases and the V segment lost 4 bases, leaving 9 bases of the junction unmatched. The length of the CDR3 is 15 residues. Germline V lookup: CDR1 MGHDK, CDR2 SYGVNS. Here the CDR3 reads CASSGRDRGLGGYTF. The CDR3 DNA is TGTGCCAGCAGTGGTCGGGACAGGGGATTGGGTGGCTACACCTTC.

The J gene is TRBJ2-7, the V gene TRBV29-1, with D unclear. Germline values: CDR1 SQVTM, CDR2 ANQGSEA. V lost 1 base and J lost 7, with 8 bases in between. CDR3 length: 11 residues. The CDR3 sequence is CSVEGPREQYF. CDR3 in DNA: TGCAGCGTTGAAGGACCTCGAGAGCAGTACTTC.

This clonotype came up a few times. The genes are TRBV29-1 and TRBJ2-1, with 8 bases fitting TRBD2. The V gene end was trimmed by 4 bases and the J gene end by 6 bases; junction bases not matched to a gene: 8. Germline CDR1 is SQVTM and CDR2 is ANQGSEA. This CDR3 contains 14 residues. Here the CDR3 DNA reads TGCAGCGTTGCCCCCAGCGGGAGCTTCAATGAGCAGTTCTTC. Translation: CSVAPSGSFNEQFF.

V is TRBV7-8 and J is TRBJ1-5; D unclear. Trimming stripped 5 bases from V and 0 bases from J, with 11 bases between. This CDR3 is built from 15 residues. The germline gives CDR1 SGHVS, CDR2 FQNEAQ. The CDR3: CASSPQESSNQPQHF. In DNA form, the CDR3 reads TGTGCCAGCAGCCCACAAGAGAGTAGCAATCAGCCCCAGCATTTT.

The rearrangement links TRBV4-1 to TRBJ1-1, with D perhaps TRBD1 (5 bases). Per germline, CDR1 MGHRA and CDR2 YSYEKL. V was trimmed by 4 bases and J by 0 bases, leaving 15 bases between them. The CDR3 runs to 16 residues. CDR3 sequence reads: CASSRRRTGLNTEAFF. The CDR3 DNA reads as TGCGCCAGCAGCCGGCGGAGAACAGGACTGAACACTGAAGCTTTCTTT.

In regard to this clonotype: Likely a read error: the CDR3 ends without its conserved phenylalanine or tryptophan. The rearrangement links TRBV20-1 to TRBJ2-1; 12 bases map to TRBD1. CDR1 is DFQATT, CDR2 SNEGSKA, per germline (reference sequence). This CDR3 comprises 14 residues. The CDR3 loop is CSAMGQGAYNEQFY. The CDR3 region has the DNA TGTAGTGCTATGGGACAGGGGGCCTACAACGAGCAGTTCTAC.

Only one count was recorded for this clonotype. This chain links TRBV15 with TRBJ2-5, with D perhaps matching TRBD2 (6 bases). Trimming shortened V by 4 bases and J by 13 bases, and 19 bases separated the two germline ends. From germline, CDR1 is LNHNV and CDR2 YYDKDF (reference sequence). CDR3 length equals 13 residues. CDR3 amino acids: CATSIDGGTAPYF. DNA for the CDR3: TGTGCCACCAGCATAGATGGCGGGACCGCGCCGTACTTC.